The present entry profiles one T cell receptor beta chain with its context. CDR1 and CDR2 from the germline V gene are LGHDT and YNNKEL (reference sequence). Deletions cut 3 bases from V and 2 bases from J, with 8 bases between. This CDR3 has 15 amino acids. This sample is drawn from a study of blood T cell repertoires in COVID-19. As for the study in general: Collection of acute and convalescent COVID-19 samples took place in the United States, Italy and Spain. From T cells, B-cell-depleted T cells, or PBMCs came the material, which was cDNA or gDNA.

Per the authors' pipeline: Reference gene primer amplification yielded estimated nucleated cell counts. This table comes from immunoSEQ multiplex PCR, and its TCRdb copy is limited to in-frame clones, with some not included. That table furnishes V, J and clone size, whereas the DNA furnished D and trimming. The sample lists 120,000 or so clones; about 70% were seen once. What was sequenced was peripheral blood. This sequence originates from a woman in her 70s with acute or convalescent COVID-19. V gene TRBV3-1 (or the pseudogene TRBV3-2) combines with J gene TRBJ2-6, with D possibly TRBD1 on 6 matching bases. CDR3 region: CASSQTGAGANVLTF. DNA for the CDR3: TGTGCCAGCAGCCAGACAGGAGCTGGGGCCAACGTCCTGACTTTC.